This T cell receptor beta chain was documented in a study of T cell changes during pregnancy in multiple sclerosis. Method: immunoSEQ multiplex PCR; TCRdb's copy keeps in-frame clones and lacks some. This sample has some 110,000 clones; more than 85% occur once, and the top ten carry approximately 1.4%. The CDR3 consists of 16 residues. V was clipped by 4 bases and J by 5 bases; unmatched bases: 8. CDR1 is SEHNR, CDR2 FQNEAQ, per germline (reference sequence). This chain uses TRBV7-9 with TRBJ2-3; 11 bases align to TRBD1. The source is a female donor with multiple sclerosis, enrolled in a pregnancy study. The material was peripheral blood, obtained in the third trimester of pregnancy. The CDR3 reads CASSSEGTGGQDTQYF. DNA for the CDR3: TGTGCCAGCAGCTCCGAGGGGACAGGGGGACAAGATACGCAGTATTTT.